A selection of T cell receptor beta chains follows, all from one sample in a study of shared clonotypes between healthy human individuals. Measured with immunoSEQ multiplex PCR; TCRdb has only the in-frame clones, and not every one. Of 520,000 or so clones in the sample, approximately 85% were seen once. Material for sequencing was PBMCs. The receptors were gathered from a woman in her thirties or forties in good health. Some clones in this sample may be carry-over from other donors' samples. Each CDR3 is given with its conserved first and last residue. D genes are given only for firm matches. A row's size may be missing; if present it is once, few, many or a size class.

J | size | V | D | CDR3 | DNA
TRBJ2-1 | . | TRBV27 | . | CASSGTIYNEQFF | TGTGCCAGCAGTGGGACAATCTACAATGAGCAGTTCTTC
TRBJ1-3 | . | TRBV7-9 | TRBD1 | CASSSPTGSGNTIYF | TGTGCCAGCAGCTCGCCGACAGGGTCTGGAAACACCATATATTTT
TRBJ2-5 | . | TRBV6-5 | TRBD2 | CASSPLSGGQETQYF | TGTGCCAGCAGTCCTCTTAGCGGGGGGCAAGAGACCCAGTACTTC
TRBJ1-5 | . | TRBV15 | . | CATSINSNQPQHF | TGTGCCACCAGCATCAATAGCAATCAGCCCCAGCATTTT
TRBJ2-7 | . | TRBV5-1 | . | CASSEDRAAYEQYF | TGCGCCAGCAGCGAGGACAGAGCGGCCTACGAGCAGTACTTC
TRBJ2-1 | . | TRBV30 | . | CAWSVLGGGPSNEQFF | TGTGCCTGGAGTGTACTCGGAGGAGGGCCCAGCAATGAGCAGTTCTTC
TRBJ2-1 | . | TRBV7-2 | TRBD2 | CASTLGLAGGEQFF | TGTGCCAGCACCCTTGGACTAGCGGGAGGGGAGCAGTTCTTC
TRBJ2-6 | few | TRBV6-5 | . | CASRRAAGANVLTF | TGTGCCAGCAGGAGGGCCGCTGGGGCCAACGTCCTGACTTTC
TRBJ2-2 | once | TRBV5-4 | TRBD2 | CASSDPGLAGDGELFF | TGTGCCAGCAGCGATCCGGGACTAGCGGGAGACGGGGAGCTGTTTTTT
TRBJ2-3 | . | TRBV20-1 | . | CSAGRTDTQYF | TGCAGTGCTGGACGCACAGATACGCAGTATTTT
TRBJ2-1 | . | TRBV7-2 | TRBD2 | CASSRGLAGGNEQFF | TGTGCCAGCAGCCGTGGACTAGCGGGAGGTAATGAGCAGTTCTTC
TRBJ2-7 | . | TRBV6-5 | TRBD1 | CASTGTGGVEQYF | TGTGCCAGCACGGGGACAGGGGGTGTCGAGCAGTACTTC
TRBJ2-1 | few | TRBV25-1 | . | CASSVGGRVDEQFF | TGTGCCAGCAGTGTGGGGGGACGGGTTGATGAGCAGTTCTTC
TRBJ1-1 | . | TRBV2 | . | CASVRGFGTEAFF | TGTGCCAGCGTAAGGGGGTTCGGCACTGAAGCTTTCTTT
TRBJ1-2 | . | TRBV4-2 | . | CASSQDLRGFNYGYTF | TGTGCCAGCAGCCAAGATCTTCGGGGATTTAACTATGGCTACACCTTC
TRBJ2-7 | . | TRBV10-2 | TRBD2 | CASSFLLAGSGEQYF | TGCGCCAGCAGTTTTCTACTAGCGGGAAGTGGAGAGCAGTACTTC
TRBJ2-6 | . | TRBV30 | . | CAWSRSGANVLTF | TGTGCCTGGTCGCGCTCTGGGGCCAACGTCCTGACTTTC
TRBJ2-7 | . | TRBV4-1 | TRBD1 | CASSQASGTGNYEQYF | TGCGCCAGCAGCCAAGCCTCCGGGACAGGAAACTACGAGCAGTACTTC
TRBJ2-7 | many | TRBV30 | . | CAWSVSGNQYF | TGTGCCTGGAGTGTTTCCGGGAATCAGTACTTC
TRBJ2-3 | . | TRBV6-1 | . | CASCPRGGSTDTQYF | TGTGCCAGCTGCCCCAGAGGGGGGAGCACAGATACGCAGTATTTT
TRBJ2-4 | once | TRBV6-6 | . | CASSGTNLAKNIQYF | TGTGCCAGCAGTGGGACAAACCTAGCCAAAAACATTCAGTACTTC
TRBJ2-7 | . | TRBV11-2 | . | CASSWGVGGRYEQYF | TGTGCCAGCAGCTGGGGAGTCGGGGGGCGTTACGAGCAGTACTTC
TRBJ2-3 | . | TRBV4-1 | TRBD2 | CASSQSYQREMGDTQYF | TGCGCCAGCAGCCAAAGCTACCAGCGGGAGATGGGGGATACGCAGTATTTT
TRBJ2-6 | . | TRBV9 | . | CASSYQSSGANVLTF | TGTGCCAGCAGCTATCAGAGCTCTGGGGCCAACGTCCTGACTTTC
TRBJ1-4 | few | TRBV28 | TRBD1 | CASSPPQGANEKLFF | TGTGCCAGCAGTCCGCCACAGGGGGCTAATGAAAAACTGTTTTTT
TRBJ1-1 | . | TRBV5-1 | . | CASTENLGRTEAFF | TGCGCCAGCACCGAGAACCTAGGGCGTACTGAGGCTTTCTTT
TRBJ2-1 | few | TRBV18 | TRBD2 | CASSASGIYNEQFF | TGTGCCAGCTCAGCTAGCGGGATCTACAATGAGCAGTTCTTC
TRBJ1-4 | few | TRBV5-1 | TRBD1 | CASSLPRGTGDEKLFF | TGCGCCAGCAGCCTCCCCCGGGGGACAGGGGATGAAAAACTGTTTTTT
TRBJ2-1 | . | TRBV2 | . | CASKEDTDEQFF | TGTGCCAGCAAAGAAGACACCGATGAGCAGTTCTTC
TRBJ2-2 | once | TRBV4-1 | TRBD2 | CASSQVIGTSGSNTGELFF | TGCGCCAGCAGCCAAGTAATCGGGACTAGCGGGTCGAACACCGGGGAGCTGTTTTTT
TRBJ1-1 | many | TRBV5-1 | TRBD1 | CASSPGQVVGNTEAFF | TGCGCCAGCAGCCCCGGACAGGTTGTAGGGAACACTGAAGCTTTCTTT
TRBJ2-1 | . | TRBV7-2 | TRBD2 | CASSLDNGRVEQFF | TGTGCCAGCAGCTTAGACAACGGGAGGGTGGAGCAGTTCTTC
TRBJ2-1 | . | TRBV14 | TRBD2 | CASSQVRLAGADEQFF | TGTGCCAGCAGCCAAGTGAGACTAGCGGGAGCCGATGAGCAGTTCTTC
TRBJ1-2 | . | TRBV28 | . | CASSSPRGAGGYTF | TGTGCCAGCAGTTCTCCGAGAGGGGCCGGTGGCTACACCTTC
TRBJ2-5 | . | TRBV11-2 | TRBD2 | CASSFFGTREETQYF | TGTGCCAGCAGCTTTTTTGGGACTAGGGAAGAGACCCAGTACTTC
TRBJ2-7 | . | TRBV6-6 | TRBD2 | CASSNQGLAGGEQYF | TGTGCCAGCAGCAACCAGGGACTAGCGGGAGGGGAGCAGTACTTC
TRBJ1-2 | . | TRBV6-1 | . | CASSVAGYGYTF | TGTGCCAGCAGTGTGGCGGGTTATGGCTACACCTTC
TRBJ1-2 | once | TRBV6-4 | . | CASSESQGSSTGYTF | TGTGCCAGCAGTGAGTCCCAGGGGAGTAGTACTGGCTACACCTTC
TRBJ1-2 | once | TRBV10-3 | . | CAISDWSGSTSTDTYGYTF | TGTGCCATCAGTGATTGGTCGGGTTCGACATCCACAGACACTTATGGCTACACCTTC
TRBJ1-1 | . | TRBV7-2 | . | CASSLGGLNTEAFF | TGTGCCAGCAGCTTAGGGGGCCTGAACACTGAAGCTTTCTTT
TRBJ2-1 | . | TRBV5-4 | TRBD2 | CASSPRTSGASYNEQFF | TGTGCCAGCAGCCCAAGGACTAGCGGGGCATCCTACAATGAGCAGTTCTTC
TRBJ2-1 | . | TRBV2 | TRBD2 | CASSERSGLAGSTYNEQFF | TGTGCCAGCAGTGAACGATCCGGACTAGCGGGATCGACCTACAATGAGCAGTTCTTC
TRBJ1-5 | . | TRBV28 | TRBD1 | CASSHRGSYLWTQHF | TGTGCCAGCAGTCACAGGGGGAGTTACCTATGGACCCAGCATTTT
TRBJ2-7 | once | TRBV5-1 | . | CASSLEVSYYEQYF | TGCGCCAGCAGCTTGGAAGTCAGTTATTACGAGCAGTACTTC
TRBJ2-3 | . | TRBV30 | . | CAWSVSVGRGEPTDTQYF | TGTGCCTGGAGTGTAAGCGTGGGCAGGGGCGAACCAACAGATACGCAGTATTTT
TRBJ2-3 | . | TRBV5-6 | TRBD2 | CASSLATASGSAGTDTQYF | TGTGCCAGCAGCTTGGCCACGGCTAGCGGGAGTGCGGGCACAGATACGCAGTATTTT
TRBJ2-1 | . | TRBV5-1 | TRBD2 | CASSLEATSSYNEQFF | TGCGCCAGCAGCTTGGAGGCGACTAGCAGCTACAATGAGCAGTTCTTC
TRBJ2-1 | once | TRBV7-3 | TRBD1 | CASSLQLTGSSYNEQFF | TGTGCCAGCAGCCTCCAGCTGACAGGGAGCTCCTACAATGAGCAGTTCTTC
TRBJ1-6 | few | TRBV27 | TRBD1 | CASSWRQGNSPLHF | TGTGCCAGCAGTTGGAGACAGGGGAACTCACCCCTCCACTTT
TRBJ2-1 | . | TRBV4-3 | TRBD2 | CASSHRSGGLFF | TGCGCCAGCAGCCATCGCAGCGGGGGGTTGTTCTTC
TRBJ2-1 | . | TRBV9 | TRBD2 | CASSVSGRSYNEQFF | TGTGCCAGCAGCGTTAGCGGGAGGTCCTACAATGAGCAGTTCTTC
TRBJ2-1 | . | TRBV9 | . | CASSRRGGASSYNEQFF | TGTGCCAGCAGCCGTAGGGGCGGAGCAAGCTCCTACAATGAGCAGTTCTTC
TRBJ1-5 | . | TRBV28 | . | CASWGFNQPQHF | TGTGCCAGCTGGGGGTTCAATCAGCCCCAGCATTTT
TRBJ1-6 | few | TRBV4-3 | . | CASSQDVSYGYHSPLHF | TGCGCCAGCAGCCAAGATGTGTCCTACGGGTATCATTCACCCCTCCACTTT
TRBJ2-7 | . | TRBV29-1 | TRBD1 | CSVYGQGRPYEQYF | TGCAGCGTCTACGGACAGGGAAGGCCCTACGAGCAGTACTTC
TRBJ2-1 | . | TRBV9 | TRBD1 | CASSVVGGALNEQFF | TGTGCCAGCAGCGTAGTAGGGGGCGCGCTCAATGAGCAGTTCTTC
TRBJ2-1 | . | TRBV28 | TRBD2 | CASTRTSGISHYNEQFF | TGTGCCAGCACCCGGACTAGCGGGATTTCACACTACAATGAGCAGTTCTTC
TRBJ2-5 | . | TRBV5-4 | TRBD2 | CASSLSGRGPQETQYF | TGTGCCAGCAGTCTAAGCGGGAGGGGCCCACAAGAGACCCAGTACTTC